This T cell receptor (beta chain) was identified in a study of blood T cell repertoires in COVID-19. Repertoires were generated with immunoSEQ multiplex PCR, while TCRdb's copy carries only in-frame clones and drops some. There are about 220,000 clones in the sample; 88% occur only once, and just over 2.5% lies in the top ten. This CDR3 contains 13 residues. Germline CDR1 SQVTM, CDR2 ANQGSEA. Trimming stripped 5 bases from V and 2 bases from J, with 11 bases between. Cohort 3 donors counted as recovered after two negative PCRs, clearance, or resolved symptoms. The TCR sequence derives from a woman aged 25 to 39 who had recovered from COVID-19. The chain joins TRBV29-1 to TRBJ2-3, with D tentatively TRBD2 (5 bases). Sequenced input: PBMCs or T cells enriched from blood (not recorded which). The CDR3 sequence is CSVSGADTDTQYF. CDR3 DNA: TGCAGCGTTTCAGGAGCGGACACAGATACGCAGTATTTT.